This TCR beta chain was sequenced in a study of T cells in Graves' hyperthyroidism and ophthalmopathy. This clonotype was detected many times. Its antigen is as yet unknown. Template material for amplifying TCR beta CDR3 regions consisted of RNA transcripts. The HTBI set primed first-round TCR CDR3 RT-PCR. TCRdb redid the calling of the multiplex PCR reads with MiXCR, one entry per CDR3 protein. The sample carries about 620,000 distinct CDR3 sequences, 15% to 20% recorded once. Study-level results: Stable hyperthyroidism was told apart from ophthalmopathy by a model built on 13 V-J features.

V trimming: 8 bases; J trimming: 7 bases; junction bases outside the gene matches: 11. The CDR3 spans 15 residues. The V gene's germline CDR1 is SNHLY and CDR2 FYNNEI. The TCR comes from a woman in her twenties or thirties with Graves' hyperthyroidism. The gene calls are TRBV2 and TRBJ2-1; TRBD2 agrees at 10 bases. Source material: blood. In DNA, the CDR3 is TGTGCCAGCGGGGGGGCTAGCGGGAGTTGGAATGAGCAGTTCTTC. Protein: CASGGASGSWNEQFF.